These 20 T cell receptor beta chains originate from one sample sequenced in a study of patients and donors after allogeneic stem cell transplantation. TCRdb re-called the RT-PCR reads with MiXCR, one entry per CDR3 protein. There are 900,000 to 1,000,000 distinct CDR3 sequences in the sample; roughly 18% occur only once, and 5% to 6.5% lies in the top ten. Sample: blood, either unsorted or a sorted T cell fraction (not recorded which). Every receptor here comes from a human donor who was either an allogeneic HSCT recipient or a stem cell or donor lymphocyte infusion donor (not recorded which). It is not recorded whose cells these are; they may come from a transplant donor.

This clonotype was seen only a few times. The chain joins TRBV11-2 to TRBJ1-2, with TRBD1 identical over 12 bases. Trimming removed 5 bases from V and 8 bases from J; junction bases left unmatched: 3. In germline, CDR1 is SGHAT, CDR2 FQNNGV. The CDR3 totals 13 residues. CDR3 amino acids: CASSVGQGAGYTF. CDR3 DNA sequence: TGTGCCAGCAGCGTGGGACAGGGGGCCGGCTACACCTTC.

This clonotype has at least ten counts. The CDR3 loop is CASSPLLSSLNEQFF. The CDR3, as DNA: TGTGCCAGCAGCCCCCTTCTGTCTTCTCTTAATGAGCAGTTCTTC. The chain joins TRBV12-3 or TRBV12-4 to TRBJ2-1, with no clear D. The CDR3 sequence is 15 residues long. V was trimmed by 6 bases and J by 7 bases, leaving 19 bases between them.

This chain joins TRBV5-1 and TRBJ1-6, with a possible D match to TRBD1 (5 bases). Deletions cut 1 base from V and 9 bases from J, with 14 bases between. Germline CDR1 is SGHRS and CDR2 is YFSETQ. The CDR3 consists of 15 residues. CDR3 region: CASSLLTGRVSPLHF. The CDR3 DNA reads TGCGCCAGCAGCTTGTTAACAGGACGGGTTTCACCCCTCCACTTT.

Only a few counts were recorded for this clonotype. V gene TRBV5-1 combines with J gene TRBJ1-6; a weak D match, TRBD1 (6 bases). With 1 base removed from V and 5 bases from J, the gap between germline ends came to 25 bases. This CDR3 contains 20 residues. Per germline, CDR1 SGHRS and CDR2 YFSETQ. The CDR3 DNA is TGCGCCAGCAGCTTGTTTGGGACATCTCACCCGAGCCTTAATAATTCACCCCTCCACTTT. Amino acid sequence: CASSLFGTSHPSLNNSPLHF.

This clonotype was detected a few times. V gene TRBV12-3 or TRBV12-4 combines with J gene TRBJ2-7; D is unclear. The V end lost 3 bases, the J end lost 4 bases, and 13 bases lay between the germline ends. The CDR3 has 14 amino acids. The CDR3 spells CASSFGDRWYEQYF. The CDR3 bases are TGTGCCAGCAGTTTCGGCGACCGTTGGTACGAGCAGTACTTC.

The sample holds many counts of this clonotype. The chain links TRBV7-8 to TRBJ1-5; 7 nucleotides line up with TRBD1. The length of the CDR3 is 14 residues. Germline values: CDR1 SGHVS, CDR2 FQNEAQ. Trimming cost V 5 bases and J 11 bases; bases outside gene matches: 12. CDR3 loop: CASSRTRQGEAQHF. Written as DNA, the CDR3 is TGTGCCAGCAGCCGAACCAGACAGGGAGAGGCCCAGCATTTT. The full variable domain, rest sourced from reference TRBV7-8 and TRBJ1-5, is GAGVSQSPRYKVAKRGQDVALRCDPISGHVSLFWYQQALGQGPEFLTYFQNEAQLDKSGLPSDRFFAERPEGSVSTLKIQRTQQEDSAVYLCASSRTRQGEAQHFGDGTRLSIL.

This clonotype was seen a few times. In DNA form, the CDR3 reads TGTGCCAGCGGTCAAGGGGAGCTGTTTTTT. It codes for CASGQGELFF. The genes are TRBV6-2 or TRBV6-3 and TRBJ2-2; D gene uncertain. Germline CDR1 is MNHEY and CDR2 is SVGEGT. Trimming cost V 8 bases and J 8 bases, with 6 bases left between them. This CDR3 region has 10 residues.

This clonotype was counted only a few times. J is TRBJ1-1 and V is TRBV27; 7 bases are a match to TRBD1. Germline V gene lookup returns CDR1 MNHEY and CDR2 SMNVEV (reference sequence). CDR3 length: 15 residues. V lost 2 bases and J lost 0; bases outside the gene matches: 3. The CDR3 loop reads CASSLRTGLNTEAFF. CDR3 nucleotides: TGTGCCAGCAGTTTAAGGACAGGCCTGAACACTGAAGCTTTCTTT.

The J gene is TRBJ2-7, the V gene TRBV6-1; no clear D. Between the trimmed V and J ends, which lost 6 bases and 2 bases, there was a span of 20 bases. Germline loops: CDR1 MNHNS, CDR2 SASEGT. The CDR3 loop spans 16 amino acids. CDR3 in amino acids: CASSRLTGYHTYEQYF. The CDR3 coding sequence is TGTGCCAGCAGCCGCCTTACGGGCTACCATACCTACGAGCAGTACTTC.

This clonotype was observed a few times. The V call is TRBV4-3, the J call TRBJ2-3; 7 bases align to TRBD2. Germline CDR1 and CDR2: LGHNA and YSLEER. This CDR3 comprises 15 residues. V dropped 1 base and J dropped 4; count of bases not matched to a gene: 5. This chain's CDR3 is CASSQAGGGSDTQYF. Written as DNA, the CDR3 is TGCGCCAGCAGCCAAGCGGGGGGAGGATCAGATACGCAGTATTTT.

The chain carries TRBV7-9 and TRBJ2-1, with 9 bases that match TRBD1. J lost 8 bases, V lost 11 bases, and 7 bases had no gene match. CDR3 length equals 12 residues. Germline assignment: CDR1 SEHNR and CDR2 FQNEAQ (reference sequence). The CDR3 DNA follows: TGTGCCGCCCGGGACAGGGCCTATGAGCAGTTCTTC. As protein: CAARDRAYEQFF.

The V call is TRBV3-1, the J call TRBJ2-4; tentative D call: TRBD1 (7 bases). This CDR3 region has 15 residues. Trimming shortened V by 4 bases and J by 8 bases, and 18 bases separated the two germline ends. Germline CDR1 reads LGHDT; CDR2 reads YNNKEL (reference sequence). For the CDR3, the DNA is TGTGCCAGCAGCCTCGGACCCTCCAGGGGGGACATTCAGTACTTC. Its translation: CASSLGPSRGDIQYF.

This clonotype was recorded a few times. V usage is TRBV6-2 or TRBV6-3 and J usage is TRBJ2-1; D is ambiguous. V shed 1 base and J shed 4 bases, with 5 bases lying between them. Germline loops: CDR1 MNHEY, CDR2 SVGEGT. There are 13 residues in the CDR3. CDR3 bases: TGTGCCAGCAGTTACTTTAAATACAATGAGCAGTTCTTC. Amino acids: CASSYFKYNEQFF.

This chain joins TRBV12-3 or TRBV12-4 and TRBJ2-2; maybe TRBD1 (8 bases). Trimming left V 6 bases short and J 5 bases short, with 22 bases between. This CDR3 is built from 17 residues. This CDR3 reads CASRILQGGTRTGELFF. CDR3 nucleotide sequence: TGTGCCAGCAGGATTCTACAGGGGGGGACGAGGACCGGGGAGCTGTTTTTT.

The chain couples TRBV19 to TRBJ1-5; D might be TRBD1 (5 bases). CDR1 is LNHDA and CDR2 is SQIVND in the germline V gene (reference sequence). V lost 5 bases to trimming and J lost 2 bases, with 10 bases between them. The CDR3 contains 14 residues. CDR3 sequence reads: CASSGVGGNQPQHF. The CDR3 DNA reads TGTGCCAGTAGTGGCGTGGGGGGCAATCAGCCCCAGCATTTT.

This clonotype was counted many times. The rearrangement uses TRBV11-3 and TRBJ1-2; weak D call: TRBD1 (6 bases). Deletions cut 5 bases from V and 4 bases from J, with 11 bases between. The CDR3 runs 13 residues. Per the germline V gene, CDR1 is SGHNT and CDR2 is YENEEA. The CDR3 protein is CASSPGGPYGYTF. The DNA for the CDR3 is TGTGCCAGCAGCCCTGGGGGGCCCTATGGCTACACCTTC.

This clonotype was detected a few times. CDR3 sequence (DNA): TGTGCCATCAGCTCTACAGGGGACCGGCGGTCGTACAATGAGCAGTTCTTC. Translating it yields CAISSTGDRRSYNEQFF. The rearrangement joins TRBV10-3 to TRBJ2-1; 7 positions agree with TRBD1. The germline V gene has CDR1 ENHRY and CDR2 SYGVKD. V was pared by 6 bases and J by 4 bases, with 15 bases of the junction left unmatched. The CDR3 sequence is 17 residues long.

The J gene is TRBJ1-2, the V gene TRBV11-3; a possible D gene is TRBD1 (5 bases). Germline CDR1 reads SGHNT; CDR2 reads YENEEA. V was trimmed by 6 bases and J by 0 bases, leaving 17 bases between them. This CDR3 region has 16 residues. CDR3 DNA: TGTGCCAGCAGTAACGGCGAGACAGCCCCTAACTATGGCTACACCTTC. The encoded protein is CASSNGETAPNYGYTF.

This clonotype came up a few times. The CDR3 DNA reads TGTGCCAGCAGCCAGACGGGACGAAAGCACACCGGGGAGCTGTTTTTT. This translates into CASSQTGRKHTGELFF. J is TRBJ2-2 and V is TRBV3-1; D may be TRBD1 or TRBD2 (5 bases each). Germline V gene lookup returns CDR1 LGHDT and CDR2 YNNKEL (reference sequence). The germline V and J ends were trimmed by 3 bases and 3 bases, with 14 bases remaining between them. This CDR3 spans 16 amino acids.

The chain employs TRBV7-9 and TRBJ2-6; D may be TRBD2 (5 bases). Germline loops: CDR1 SEHNR, CDR2 FQNEAQ (reference sequence). This CDR3 has 15 amino acids. Between the trimmed V and J ends, which lost 1 base and 2 bases, there was a span of 6 bases. Written as DNA, the CDR3 is TGTGCCAGCAGCTTAGTCGGGGCTGGGGCCAACGTCCTGACTTTC. This codes for CASSLVGAGANVLTF. The full variable domain, rest sourced from reference TRBV7-9 and TRBJ2-6, is DTGVSQNPRHKITKRGQNVTFRCDPISEHNRLYWYRQTLGQGPEFLTYFQNEAQLEKSRLLSDRFSAERPKGSFSTLEIQRTEQGDSAMYLCASSLVGAGANVLTFGAGSRLTVL.